This TCR beta chain originates from a study of blood T cell repertoires in COVID-19. Using immunoSEQ multiplex PCR, the repertoire was profiled, and TCRdb retains in-frame clones only, with some absent. Of around 270,000 clones listed, roughly 84% are singletons. This clone was counted a single time. Germline CDR1 reads MNHNS; CDR2 reads SASEGT. Trimming removed 1 base at V and 8 bases at J, with 11 bases between. This CDR3 has 14 residues. The receptor's source is a woman aged 40 to 55 who had recovered from COVID-19. Sequenced: peripheral blood. V is TRBV6-1 and J is TRBJ2-2; D possibly corresponds to TRBD2 (5 bases). The CDR3 sequence is CASSEVRDVGELFF. CDR3 nucleotides: TGTGCCAGCAGTGAAGTTCGGGATGTAGGGGAGCTGTTTTTT.